This T cell receptor (beta chain) appears in the sequencing data of a study of T cell responses to AZD1222 COVID-19 vaccine. Clones were sequenced by immunoSEQ multiplex PCR, and TCRdb holds only the in-frame ones, with some missing. This table has more than 85,000 clones, 80% to 90% appearing once. V was shortened by 0 bases and J by 8 bases, with 16 bases between the two germline ends. Germline-derived CDR1 and CDR2 are MNHEY and SVGEGT. The CDR3 is 15 amino acids. Remarks on this clone: Its antigen is unknown.

General study results and limits: Clonal diversity was possibly underestimated, and white British individuals and females predominated among donors. Researchers took repertoire samples only after the peak T cell response had come.

The specimen comprised peripheral blood, sampled 28 days after the second AZD1222 dose. The TCR comes from an adult who received the AZD1222 COVID-19 vaccine. The gene calls are TRBV6-2 or TRBV6-3 and TRBJ1-1; D is uncertain. The CDR3: CASSYSIVSVAEAFF. The CDR3 region has the DNA TGTGCCAGCAGTTACTCGATAGTTTCCGTGGCAGAAGCTTTCTTT.